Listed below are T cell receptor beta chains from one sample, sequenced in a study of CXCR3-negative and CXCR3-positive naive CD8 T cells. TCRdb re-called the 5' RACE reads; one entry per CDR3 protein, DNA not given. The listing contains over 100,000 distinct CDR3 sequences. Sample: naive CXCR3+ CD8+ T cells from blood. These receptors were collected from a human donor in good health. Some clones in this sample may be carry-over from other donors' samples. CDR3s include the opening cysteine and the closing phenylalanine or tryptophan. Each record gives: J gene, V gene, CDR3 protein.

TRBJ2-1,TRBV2,CAGSLLAGGYNEQFF
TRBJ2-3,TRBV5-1,CASSPVSEAPPDTQYF
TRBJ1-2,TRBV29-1,CSVEAGALKRTADYGYTF
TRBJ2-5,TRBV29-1,CSVVGLDGTQYF
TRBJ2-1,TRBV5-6,CASSLGTSAEQFF
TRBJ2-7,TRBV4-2,CASSQDRAGLDYEQYF
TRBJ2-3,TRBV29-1,CSADTGYSTDTQYF
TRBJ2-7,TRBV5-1,CASSRTGTQSYEQYF
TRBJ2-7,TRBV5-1,CASSLEAGGLAGVYEQYF
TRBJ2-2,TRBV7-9,CASSSLGSGGADPDPPGELFF
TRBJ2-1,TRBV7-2,CASSLGVGDSYNEQFF
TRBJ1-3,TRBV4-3,CASSQDSVSSDTIYF
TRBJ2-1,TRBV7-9,CASSPEQGTRAVRQFF
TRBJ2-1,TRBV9,CASSAGLAGSNEQFF
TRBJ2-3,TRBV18,CASSPPAGPGTDTQYF
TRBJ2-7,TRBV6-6,CASSYSSEQYF
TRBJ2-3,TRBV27,CASSLSRSPDTQYF
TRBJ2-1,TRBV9,CASSVGVGFSGNEQFF
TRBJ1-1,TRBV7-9,CASSLHLGGDTEAFF
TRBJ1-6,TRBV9,CASSVASSALNSPLHF
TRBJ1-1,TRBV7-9,CASSLRAPVDTEAFF
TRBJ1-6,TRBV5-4,CASSSGTGNSPLHF
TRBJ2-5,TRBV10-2,CASTRTSGGETQYF
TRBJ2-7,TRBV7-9,CASSLGGETAYEQYF
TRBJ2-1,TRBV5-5,CASKQLAGGPERFF
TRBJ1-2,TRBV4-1,CASSHETGLIGYTF
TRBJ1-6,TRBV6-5,CASSYVGTGSYNSPLHF
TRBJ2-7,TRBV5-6,CASSFRSKPEYEQYF